This is a list of T cell receptor beta chains from one sample in a study of regulatory T cells in long-lasting Graves disease. TCRdb used MiXCR to reprocess the multiplex PCR reads, holding one entry per CDR3 protein. The sample has 400,000 to 450,000 distinct CDR3 sequences; roughly 15% are singletons. These data are also associated with another study on T cells in Graves' hyperthyroidism and ophthalmopathy.

The source material was peripheral blood mononuclear cells (PBMCs), sampled at new diagnosis, from a patient treated with antithyroid drugs. The receptors derive from a woman in her 30s with Graves disease. Each CDR3 is given without its conserved first and last residue. Fields, in order: J gene, V gene, CDR3 protein.

TRBJ2-7 TRBV13 ATGLTGTSGGEQY
TRBJ2-1 TRBV7-2 ASSSSRAQNEQF
TRBJ1-5 TRBV27 ASSFTVGGESRPQH
TRBJ2-5 TRBV13 ASSHPERQETQY
TRBJ2-5 TRBV6-1 ASSPQGGLETQY
TRBJ2-2 TRBV30 AWSGPSGYTGELF
TRBJ2-3 TRBV29-1 SVEASGYTDTQY
TRBJ2-1 TRBV6-2/TRBV6-3 ASSNPLEPPKF
TRBJ1-1 TRBV12-3/TRBV12-4 ASRVGGGNTEAF
TRBJ1-1 TRBV7-8 ASSLGDGVAF
TRBJ1-5 TRBV6-1 ASSGQGRVNQPQH
TRBJ2-7 TRBV20-1 SAAQRTSGYYEQY
TRBJ2-7 TRBV29-1 SAVTGVEQY
TRBJ1-1 TRBV19 ASSQNGRSEAF
TRBJ1-3 TRBV28 ASSLGQGPGNTIY
TRBJ2-6 TRBV20-1 SAKDPSLPGANVLT
TRBJ1-2 TRBV6-1 ASSEEAAGGYYGYT
TRBJ2-1 TRBV29-1 SGGPARGSSYNEQF
TRBJ2-3 TRBV11-2 ASSLDRLADTQY
TRBJ2-1 TRBV3-1 ASSQEGGASEQF
TRBJ2-7 TRBV7-8 ASSSRRDRGSYEQY